This T cell receptor beta chain was documented in a study of TIL therapy for anti-PD-1-resistant metastatic lung cancer. Indicated time point: pre-treatment sample, taken before nivolumab and TIL therapy. The CDR3 has 14 amino acids. Germline-derived CDR1 and CDR2 are LNHDA and SQIVND (reference sequence). Trimming left V 4 bases short and J 7 bases short, with 13 bases between. This was the immunoSEQ v3 assay. Survey-level samples got 2 million or so read pairs; deep-level samples got roughly 5-6 million. Using immunoSEQ multiplex PCR, the repertoire was profiled, and TCRdb retains in-frame clones only, with some absent. The sample contains 45,000 to 60,000 clones, 79% of which appear only once.

The sequence was obtained from a woman aged 30 to 85 with non-small cell lung cancer. Sequencing was performed on blood, taken at baseline. V gene TRBV19 combines with J gene TRBJ2-2, with D perhaps given as TRBD1 or TRBD2 (5 bases each). This CDR3 reads CASSTQGADGELFF. The CDR3 coding sequence is TGTGCCAGTAGTACGCAGGGAGCGGACGGGGAGCTGTTTTTT.